This paragraph covers one TCR beta chain sequence. This clone was counted only a few times. The antigen this receptor binds is unknown. No clone much larger than this one lies a single base away; base qualities are absent. Trimming removed 5 bases from V and 3 bases from J; the gene matches leave 7 bases unexplained. From the cysteine up to the phenylalanine, the CDR3 has a length of 14 residues. Only the CDR3 DNA is retained, 42 bases long and in frame from the first base. The library was made by the immunoSEQ multiplex PCR assay. RNA was extracted from all samples and reverse transcribed into cDNA, which served as template for TCR sequencing. First-strand cDNA was synthesized with SuperScript III using a 2:1 mix of oligo-dT and random hexamers. A synthetic immune receptor repertoire was used to gauge amplification bias, and whatever bias remained was removed computationally. The paper's processing steps were these. Raw reads were preprocessed for error removal, and CDR3 was defined according to IMGT conventions as running from the conserved cysteine to phenylalanine. Clonality was computed as 1 minus the Shannon entropy, with the entropy normalized by log2 of the number of productive unique TCRs. Scalp TCRbeta sequences were cross-referenced with sorted blood CD4 and CD8 repertoires so that the CD4 or CD8 identity of scalp clones could be inferred. This is the immuneACCESS table as TCRdb keeps it, with only in-frame sequences that have V and J called. A part of the clones is gone; compared with another copy, unresolved V genes explain less than half, and the rest is unexplained. V and J calls and clone size are given by that table; D and trimming were obtained from the DNA. Counted in this sample were about 140,000 clones; roughly nine tenths of them appeared once. Of the sample, roughly 13% falls within the top ten clones.

The time point label corresponds to: around 29 days on oral tofacitinib. Per the publication, the treatment or condition label means: oral pan-JAK inhibitor, 5-10 mg twice daily. Peripheral blood and lesional scalp punch biopsies were obtained from patients with alopecia areata. PBMCs were isolated by density centrifugation and stained for CD3, CD4 and CD8, and CD4+ and CD8+ T cells were sorted on a FACSAria. The data stem from a study of CD8+ T cells in alopecia areata (dated by TCRdb to 2017 to 2018). With regard to the full study: The treated patients, all with moderate-to-severe alopecia areata, were enrolled in an open-label pilot trial of oral tofacitinib given at 5 to 10 mg twice daily. Scalp clonality was compared across normal scalp (n=4), patchy alopecia areata scalp (n=8), and alopecia totalis/universalis scalp (n=8). TCRbeta CDR3 regions were amplified by immunoSEQ multiplex PCR using 35 Vbeta forward and 13 Jbeta reverse primers. To study T cell clonal expansion in alopecia areata, the researchers applied high-throughput TCRbeta sequencing to both the C3H/HeJ mouse model and human patients. In humans, TCRbeta sequencing was performed on scalp tissue and on sorted CD4+ and CD8+ peripheral blood T cells from healthy controls and from patients with patchy or totalis/universalis alopecia areata. Patients on tofacitinib were biopsied at baseline and after 4 and 24 weeks of treatment, and several of the patients also had a later scalp biopsy. In treated patients, disease severity was measured using the SALT score, which gives the percentage of scalp surface area affected. The RNA source kit depended on sample type: the PAXgene miRNA kit for fixed scalp, the miRNeasy kit for PBMCs, and the RNeasy kit for mouse skin. Tofacitinib was administered for 6 to 18 months, and 6 months of follow-up off drug were then conducted to assess delayed response and recurrence.

Findings and caveats that apply to the study as a whole: Many expanded lesional clones were found to persist in scalp and blood during tofacitinib treatment, and relapse after treatment cessation may be partly explained by this persistence. Because the treated cohort was small and had just a single nonresponder, larger studies are needed to establish links between baseline CD8+ expansion and response. TCR sequences shared between patients were less clear than in mice, possibly partly because of HLA diversity in the patient population. Compared with normal scalp, lesional scalp had higher clonality and more expanded CD8+ clones, particularly in alopecia totalis/universalis, a pattern that suggests antigenic drive. Scalp clonality and the number of expanded CD8+ clones among the top 100 scalp clones were significantly decreased by tofacitinib. Scalp TCR repertoire analysis is complicated because resident alphabeta T cells in normal human skin are also sequenced, whereas mouse skin is dominated by gammadelta T cells.

The source is a human donor with alopecia areata. The sequenced sample was CD8+ T cells sorted from blood, obtained at week 4, from a patient treated with tofacitinib. The rearrangement joined TRBV23-1 to TRBJ2-7; 7 bases in between match TRBD1. TRBV23-1 is assigned to the ORF class and has an uncertain function. The bases are TGCGCCAGCAGTGTATTAGGGGGCGGCTACGAGCAGTACTTC. Its protein reads: CASSVLGGGYEQYF.